Below are 5 T cell receptor beta chains sequenced from a single sample in a study of early T cells in non-severe SARS-CoV-2 infection. Via MiXCR, TCRdb re-called the 5' RACE reads, giving one row per CDR3 protein. In the table there are about 22,000 distinct CDR3 sequences, approximately 5% of which are singletons. Material: whole blood. The receptor source for this set is an adult who was a healthcare worker with PCR-confirmed SARS-CoV-2 infection or an uninfected control (not recorded which).

This clonotype was counted ten times or more. The rearrangement uses TRBV20-1 and TRBJ2-5; no firm D call. The CDR3 contains 12 residues. V lost 2 bases and J 1 base, leaving 5 bases between the germline ends. Per germline, CDR1 DFQATT and CDR2 SNEGSKA (reference sequence). CDR3 nucleotide sequence: TGCAGTGCTAGAACCTCCCAAGAGACCCAGTACTTC. It codes for CSARTSQETQYF.

This clonotype was recorded at least ten times. The J gene is TRBJ2-7, the V gene TRBV18, with 9 bases lining up with TRBD1. This CDR3 has 20 amino acids. Germline V gene sequence: CDR1 KGHSH, CDR2 LQKENI. V trimming: 0 bases; J trimming: 2 bases; junction bases outside the gene matches: 17. The CDR3 spells CASSPPVPGQGVIFTYEQYF. The DNA of the CDR3 is TGTGCCAGCTCACCACCGGTTCCGGGACAGGGAGTTATTTTCACCTACGAGCAGTACTTC.

This clonotype was recorded at least ten times. V gene TRBV6-2 or TRBV6-3 combines with J gene TRBJ2-7; D perhaps matches TRBD1 (5 bases). The germline V and J ends were trimmed by 6 bases and 1 base, with 10 bases remaining between them. This CDR3 is 13 amino acids long. Germline lookup yields CDR1 MNHEY and CDR2 SVGEGT. The CDR3 DNA follows: TGTGCCAGCAGCCAGACAGAATCCTACGAGCAGTACTTC. Its protein product is CASSQTESYEQYF.

This clonotype was seen more than once but under ten times. This chain joins TRBV7-9 and TRBJ2-3; 9 bases line up with TRBD2. The germline V gene encodes CDR1 SEHNR and CDR2 FQNEAQ (reference sequence). Unmatched junction bases numbered 10, after V lost 5 bases and J lost 4 bases. This CDR3 is built from 16 residues. CDR3 region: CASSPPSGEHPDTQYF. DNA of the CDR3: TGTGCCAGCAGCCCGCCTAGCGGGGAACACCCAGATACGCAGTATTTT.

The chain couples TRBV2 to TRBJ2-6; no clear D. Per the germline V gene, CDR1 is SNHLY and CDR2 is FYNNEI. The CDR3 loop spans 13 amino acids. Trimming pared 6 bases from V and 0 bases from J, leaving 3 bases between. The CDR3 bases are TGTGCCAGCAGGATCTCTGGGGCCAACGTCCTGACTTTC. Translating gives CASRISGANVLTF.